This passage covers 18 T cell receptor beta chains from one sample sequenced in a study of OX40 agonist ivuxolimab in advanced cancers. Clones were read by immunoSEQ multiplex PCR, and TCRdb kept only the in-frame ones, dropping some. In the table there are about 68,000 clones, around 93% of which are singletons. The sample consisted of CD4+ or CD8+ T cells sorted from blood, taken in a trial of the OX40 agonist ivuxolimab. All receptors derive from an adult with an advanced solid tumor such as melanoma, head and neck, liver or kidney cancer.

This sequence joins TRBV19 and TRBJ2-7, with 11 bases aligning to TRBD2. This CDR3 region has 14 residues. The germline CDR1 and CDR2 sequences are LNHDA and SQIVND (reference sequence). V lost 5 bases, J lost 4 bases, and 4 bases stayed unmatched. The CDR3 spells CASSVGTSGYEQYF. The CDR3 DNA reads as TGTGCCAGTAGTGTCGGGACTAGCGGTTACGAGCAGTACTTC.

The chain joins TRBV12-5 to TRBJ2-5; possible D gene TRBD2, 6 bases. CDR3 length equals 15 residues. Trimming removed 0 bases at V and 5 bases at J, with 13 bases between. Per germline, CDR1 LGHNT and CDR2 FRNRAP. This chain's CDR3 is CASGLVSGGPETQYF. DNA for the CDR3: TGTGCTAGTGGTTTGGTTTCCGGGGGTCCCGAGACCCAGTACTTC.

This rearrangement joins TRBV12-5 to TRBJ2-7; D not certain. The V gene lost 4 bases and the J gene lost 2 bases, with 6 bases spanning the gap. CDR3 length: 12 residues. Germline CDR1 and CDR2: LGHNT and FRNRAP. CDR3 bases: TGTGCTAGTGGTTCGGGCACCTACGAGCAGTACTTC. Translated, it gives CASGSGTYEQYF. Drawing the rest from reference TRBV12-5 and TRBJ2-7, the complete variable domain is DARVTQTPRHKVTEMGQEVTMRCQPILGHNTVFWYRQTMMQGLELLAYFRNRAPLDDSGMPKDRFSAEMPDATLATLKIQPSEPRDSAVYFCASGSGTYEQYFGPGTRLTVT.

J is TRBJ2-4 and V is TRBV5-3; D gene ambiguous. TRBV5-3 is an ORF; its function is uncertain. There are 18 residues in the CDR3. Trimming took off 1 base at V and 0 bases at J, with 17 bases between the two ends. CDR3 in amino acids: CARSLKARPRGAKNIQYF. Here the CDR3 DNA reads TGTGCCAGAAGCTTGAAAGCTAGGCCCAGAGGAGCCAAAAACATTCAGTACTTC.

The chain joins TRBV19 to TRBJ1-4, with 7 bases identical to TRBD1. The CDR3 has 16 residues. With 7 bases clipped from V and 8 bases from J, the junction kept 16 bases outside the gene matches. CDR1 and CDR2 from the germline V gene are LNHDA and SQIVND (reference sequence). The CDR3 reads CASKTGSAMEVEKLFF. CDR3 nucleotide sequence: TGTGCCAGTAAGACAGGGTCGGCTATGGAGGTCGAAAAACTGTTTTTT.

The chain links TRBV11-2 to TRBJ2-1; D is perhaps TRBD1 (6 bases). This CDR3 is built from 16 residues. Germline V gene lookup returns CDR1 SGHAT and CDR2 FQNNGV. V lost 1 base, J lost 5 bases, and 15 bases lay in between. CDR3: CASSLVSGQTHNEQFF. The DNA of the CDR3 is TGTGCCAGCAGCTTAGTTTCGGGACAAACTCACAATGAGCAGTTCTTC.

This chain uses TRBV5-1 with TRBJ2-1; 7 bases agree with TRBD2. The CDR3 is 14 residues long. V shed 6 bases, J shed 6 bases, and the junction held 9 bases outside the gene matches. Germline V CDR1 and CDR2: SGHRS, YFSETQ. CDR3 protein: CASTEREVVNEQFF. Written as DNA, the CDR3 is TGCGCCAGCACCGAGCGGGAAGTGGTCAATGAGCAGTTCTTC.

The chain uses TRBV6-5 and TRBJ2-2; 9 bases line up with TRBD1. The CDR3 spans 15 residues. The germline CDR1 and CDR2 sequences are MNHEY and SVGAGI. V shed 2 bases, J shed 9 bases, and the junction held 7 bases outside the gene matches. As DNA, the CDR3 is TGTGCCAGCAGTTACCCGGGACAGGGTGGCCGGGAGCTGTTTTTT. Amino acids: CASSYPGQGGRELFF.

As regards this clone: At the DNA level, this CDR3 is encoded by other sequences in the same sample as well. J is TRBJ1-4 and V is TRBV12-5; the D gene is possibly TRBD1 (5 bases). The CDR3 consists of 14 residues. The ends were cut back, 6 bases at V and 3 bases at J, with 11 bases in the middle. CDR1 and CDR2 (germline): LGHNT, FRNRAP. CDR3: CASGQGLANEKLFF. DNA of the CDR3: TGTGCTAGTGGCCAGGGTTTGGCTAATGAAAAACTGTTTTTT.

This chain uses TRBV7-3 with TRBJ1-1; D not certain. Germline V gene lookup returns CDR1 SGHTA and CDR2 FQGTGA. V was pared by 4 bases and J by 1 base, with 10 bases between. The CDR3 consists of 14 residues. CDR3 protein: CASSSWAENTEAFF. CDR3 nucleotides: TGTGCCAGCAGCTCCTGGGCCGAGAACACTGAAGCTTTCTTT. The whole variable domain, remainder taken from reference TRBV7-3 and TRBJ1-1, is GAGVSQTPSNKVTEKGKYVELRCDPISGHTALYWYRQSLGQGPEFLIYFQGTGAADDSGLPNDRFFAVRPEGSVSTLKIQRTERGDSAVYLCASSSWAENTEAFFGQGTRLTVV.

The V call is TRBV19, the J call TRBJ2-1; the match to TRBD1 covers 8 bases. Germline CDR1 is LNHDA and CDR2 is SQIVND (reference sequence). Trimming at V came to 5 bases and at J to 8 bases, leaving 8 bases not matched to a gene. CDR3 size: 14 residues. CDR3 in DNA: TGTGCCAGTAGTGACAGGGGAAGGGCCGATGAGCAGTTCTTC. Its translation is CASSDRGRADEQFF.

The V gene is TRBV16, the J gene TRBJ2-7; tentatively, D is TRBD1 or TRBD2 (5 bases each). The V end was cut by 0 bases, the J end by 6 bases, with 6 bases between. Germline loops: CDR1 KGHSY, CDR2 FQNENV. The CDR3 consists of 12 residues. CDR3: CASSQSRGEQYF. Written as DNA, the CDR3 is TGTGCCAGCAGCCAATCGAGGGGCGAGCAGTACTTC. The full variable domain, completed using reference TRBV16 and TRBJ2-7, is GEEVAQTPKHLVRGEGQKAKLYCAPIKGHSYVFWYQQVLKNEFKFLISFQNENVFDETGMPKERFSAKCLPNSPCSLEIQATKLEDSAVYFCASSQSRGEQYFGPGTRLTVT.

The chain uses TRBV6-1 and TRBJ1-6; no firm D call. The V gene's germline CDR1 is MNHNS and CDR2 SASEGT. This CDR3 region has 13 residues. Trimming took 2 bases from V and 11 from J, leaving 10 bases between them. The CDR3, as DNA: TGTGCCAGCAGTGAATTTACTATGGCACCCCTCCACTTT. This codes for CASSEFTMAPLHF.

The V call is TRBV10-3, the J call TRBJ2-5; TRBD2 agrees at 10 bases. Germline V CDR1 and CDR2: ENHRY, SYGVKD. J was trimmed by 7 bases and V by 2 bases; bases with no gene match: 7. The CDR3 length is 15 residues. The DNA for the CDR3 is TGTGCCATCAGTGAGACAGCTAGCGGGAGTGTGACCCAGTACTTC. This gives the protein CAISETASGSVTQYF.

The V and J genes are TRBV7-8 and TRBJ2-3, with a possible D match to TRBD2 (6 bases). V dropped 2 bases and J dropped 3 bases, with 18 bases sitting between them. Germline V gene lookup returns CDR1 SGHVS and CDR2 FQNEAQ. CDR3 size: 17 residues. CDR3 DNA: TGTGCCAGCAGCTTATCATCGCTAGCGTTTAGTACAGATACGCAGTATTTT. It yields the protein CASSLSSLAFSTDTQYF.

V and J are TRBV12-5 and TRBJ2-7; D is perhaps TRBD1 or TRBD2 (5 bases each). V lost 4 bases and J 0 bases, leaving 13 bases between the germline ends. CDR3 length: 15 amino acids. Per the germline V gene, CDR1 is LGHNT and CDR2 is FRNRAP. CDR3 bases: TGTGCTAGTGGTTGGCACGGGACGGCCTCCTACGAGCAGTACTTC. It specifies CASGWHGTASYEQYF.

The chain employs TRBV6-4 and TRBJ2-2; D is perhaps TRBD2 (5 bases). Looked up from germline, CDR1 is MRHNA and CDR2 is SNTAGT. The V end lost 6 bases, the J end lost 2 bases, and 13 bases lay between the germline ends. The CDR3 is 15 amino acids. The CDR3 is CASRPTLANTGELFF. The CDR3 DNA follows: TGTGCCAGCAGGCCAACTCTAGCAAACACCGGGGAGCTGTTTTTT.

DNA for the CDR3: TGTGCCAGCAGCTTAGGGACTAGATCGTGGAATGAGCAGTTCTTC. It yields the protein CASSLGTRSWNEQFF. This chain connects TRBV6-5 to TRBJ2-1, with 8 bases matching TRBD2. V was pared by 6 bases and J by 7 bases, with 11 bases of the junction left unmatched. CDR1 and CDR2 (germline): MNHEY, SVGAGI. The CDR3 extends over 15 amino acids.